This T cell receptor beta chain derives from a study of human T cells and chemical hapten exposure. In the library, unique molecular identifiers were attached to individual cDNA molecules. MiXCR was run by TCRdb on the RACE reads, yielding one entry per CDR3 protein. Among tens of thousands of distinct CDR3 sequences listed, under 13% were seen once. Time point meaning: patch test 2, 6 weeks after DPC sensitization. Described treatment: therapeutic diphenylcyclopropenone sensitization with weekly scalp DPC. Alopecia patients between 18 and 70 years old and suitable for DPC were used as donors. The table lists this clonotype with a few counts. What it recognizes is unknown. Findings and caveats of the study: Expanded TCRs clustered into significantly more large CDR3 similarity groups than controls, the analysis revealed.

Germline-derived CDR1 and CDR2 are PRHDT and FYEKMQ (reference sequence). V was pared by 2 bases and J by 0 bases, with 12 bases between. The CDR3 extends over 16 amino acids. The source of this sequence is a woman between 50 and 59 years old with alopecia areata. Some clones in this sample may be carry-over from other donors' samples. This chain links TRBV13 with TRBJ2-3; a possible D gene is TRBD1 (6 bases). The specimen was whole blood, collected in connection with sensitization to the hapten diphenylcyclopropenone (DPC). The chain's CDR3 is CASSLRSDSSTDTQYF. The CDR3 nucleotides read TGTGCCAGCAGCTTAAGATCGGACAGTAGCACAGATACGCAGTATTTT. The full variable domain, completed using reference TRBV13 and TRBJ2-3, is AAGVIQSPRHLIKEKRETATLKCYPIPRHDTVYWYQQGPGQDPQFLISFYEKMQSDKGSIPDRFSAQQFSDYHSELNMSSLELGDSALYFCASSLRSDSSTDTQYFGPGTRLTVL.